This T cell receptor beta chain is drawn from a study of radiotherapy plus CTLA-4 blockade in lung cancer. The CDR3 is made up of 12 amino acids. V lost 4 bases to trimming and J lost 2 bases, with 8 bases between them. CDR1 and CDR2 from the germline V gene are GTSNPN and SVGIG (reference sequence). The table came from immunoSEQ multiplex PCR; TCRdb's copy has only in-frame clones and leaves some out. Found here are just over 35,000 clones, more than 80% of them singletons; the top ten hold 5.8%. The source is a human donor with non-small cell lung cancer who had stable disease on radiotherapy plus ipilimumab. The rearrangement links TRBV30 to TRBJ1-1, with a possible D match to TRBD1 (5 bases). The starting material was peripheral blood, obtained from a patient treated with radiotherapy plus ipilimumab. The CDR3 sequence: CAWNGANTEAFF. CDR3 sequence (DNA): TGTGCCTGGAATGGGGCTAACACTGAAGCTTTCTTT.